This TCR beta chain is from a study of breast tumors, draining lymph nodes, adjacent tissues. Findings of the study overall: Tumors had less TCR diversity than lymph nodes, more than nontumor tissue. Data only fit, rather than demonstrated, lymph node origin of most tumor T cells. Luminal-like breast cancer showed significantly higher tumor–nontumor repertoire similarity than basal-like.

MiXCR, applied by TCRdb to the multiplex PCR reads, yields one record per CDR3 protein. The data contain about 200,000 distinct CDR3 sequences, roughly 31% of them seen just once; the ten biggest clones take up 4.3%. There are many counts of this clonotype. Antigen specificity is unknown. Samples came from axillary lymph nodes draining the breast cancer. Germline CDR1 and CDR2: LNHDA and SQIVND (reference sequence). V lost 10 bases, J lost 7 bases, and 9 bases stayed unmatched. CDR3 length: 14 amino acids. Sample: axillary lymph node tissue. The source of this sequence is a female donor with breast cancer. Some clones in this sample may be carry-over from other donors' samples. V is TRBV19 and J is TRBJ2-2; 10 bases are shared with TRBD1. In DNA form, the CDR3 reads TGTGCCACAACCCGGGACAGGGGATACGGGGAGCTGTTTTTT. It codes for CATTRDRGYGELFF.